Listed below are T cell receptor beta chains from one sample, sequenced in a study of T cells in Graves' hyperthyroidism and ophthalmopathy. TCRdb re-derived calls from the multiplex PCR reads in MiXCR, one entry per CDR3 protein. The data contain 500,000 to 650,000 distinct CDR3 sequences, about 45% of them seen just once; the ten biggest clones take up 44%. The sample comprised peripheral blood or thyroid tissue (not recorded which). These receptors originate from an adult woman with Graves' disease, either hyperthyroidism or ophthalmopathy (not recorded which). CDR3s include the opening cysteine and the closing phenylalanine or tryptophan. A D gene is named only where the DNA matches it firmly. Expanded clones are given a class, and other clones once, few, many or no size at all.

clone_size: -
d_call: -
j_call: TRBJ1-1
v_call: TRBV7-2
cdr3_nt: TGTGCCAGCAGCCCCAGCCTCATGAACACTGAAGCTTTCTTT
cdr3_aa: CASSPSLMNTEAFF

clone_size: -
d_call: TRBD1
j_call: TRBJ2-7
v_call: TRBV29-1
cdr3_nt: TGCAGCTTGGAGAGGGGGCACCACGAGCAGTACTTC
cdr3_aa: CSLERGHHEQYF

clone_size: once
d_call: -
j_call: TRBJ1-1
v_call: TRBV20-1
cdr3_nt: TGCAGTGCTAGTCACAGGGTAGCGGCCACTGAAGCTTTCTTT
cdr3_aa: CSASHRVAATEAFF

clone_size: -
d_call: TRBD1
j_call: TRBJ2-5
v_call: TRBV7-9
cdr3_nt: TGTGCCAGCAGCGACACAGGGGTGGTTCAGCCCCAGTACTTC
cdr3_aa: CASSDTGVVQPQYF

clone_size: -
d_call: -
j_call: TRBJ2-5
v_call: TRBV7-3
cdr3_nt: TGTGCCAGCAGCTGGCGACAGGGAGCGGGGGAGACCCAGTACTTC
cdr3_aa: CASSWRQGAGETQYF

clone_size: many
d_call: -
j_call: TRBJ1-6
v_call: TRBV19
cdr3_nt: TGTGCCAGTAGTGAGGGACAACGTGCCGGTTCACCCCTCCACTTT
cdr3_aa: CASSEGQRAGSPLHF

clone_size: -
d_call: -
j_call: TRBJ1-6
v_call: TRBV25-1
cdr3_nt: TGTGCCTGCAGTGCTCGACCGGGACGGTCTAATTCACCCCTCCACTTT
cdr3_aa: CACSARPGRSNSPLHF

clone_size: few
d_call: -
j_call: TRBJ2-5
v_call: TRBV7-9
cdr3_nt: TGTGCCAGCACCCCGACAGGGACCCAGTACTTC
cdr3_aa: CASTPTGTQYF

clone_size: -
d_call: -
j_call: TRBJ1-1
v_call: TRBV15
cdr3_nt: TGTGCCACCAGCAGAGATTCGGCCGCTGACACTGAAGCTTTCTTT
cdr3_aa: CATSRDSAADTEAFF

clone_size: many
d_call: -
j_call: TRBJ2-5
v_call: TRBV7-2
cdr3_nt: TGTGCCAGCAGCTACTCCGGGACTGCGTTGGAGACCCAGTACTTC
cdr3_aa: CASSYSGTALETQYF

clone_size: -
d_call: -
j_call: TRBJ1-6
v_call: TRBV15
cdr3_nt: TGTGCCACCAGCAGAGATTACCCCAAGTATAATTCACCCCTCCACTTT
cdr3_aa: CATSRDYPKYNSPLHF

clone_size: -
d_call: -
j_call: TRBJ2-1
v_call: TRBV7-2
cdr3_nt: TGTGCCAGCAGCTCTCAGGGGACGAACAATGAGCAGTTCTTC
cdr3_aa: CASSSQGTNNEQFF

clone_size: many
d_call: -
j_call: TRBJ2-5
v_call: TRBV4-1
cdr3_nt: TGCGCCAGCAGCCAAGGGGTCCATGGAGAGACCCAGTACTTC
cdr3_aa: CASSQGVHGETQYF

clone_size: -
d_call: TRBD1
j_call: TRBJ2-5
v_call: TRBV7-8
cdr3_nt: TGTGCCAGCAGCTCCGCAGGGGGCGCTGGGGAGACCCAGTACTTC
cdr3_aa: CASSSAGGAGETQYF

clone_size: -
d_call: -
j_call: TRBJ1-6
v_call: TRBV7-9
cdr3_nt: TGTGCCAGCAGCCCCGGAGCGGGTTTGAATTCACCCCTCCACTTT
cdr3_aa: CASSPGAGLNSPLHF

clone_size: -
d_call: -
j_call: TRBJ1-2
v_call: TRBV10-3
cdr3_nt: TGTGCCATCAGTGAAACGGGGGGCAGAACAGACTATGGCTACACCTTC
cdr3_aa: CAISETGGRTDYGYTF

clone_size: many
d_call: -
j_call: TRBJ2-7
v_call: TRBV5-1
cdr3_nt: TGCGCCAGCAGCTGGGGGGACGGGGGTCCTTCCTACGAGCAGTACTTC
cdr3_aa: CASSWGDGGPSYEQYF

clone_size: -
d_call: -
j_call: TRBJ1-6
v_call: TRBV9
cdr3_nt: TGTGCCAGCTCACCGGAGGCACCACAGGATAATTCACCCCTCCACTTT
cdr3_aa: CASSPEAPQDNSPLHF

clone_size: many
d_call: TRBD1
j_call: TRBJ1-1
v_call: TRBV29-1
cdr3_nt: TGCAGCGTTGAAAGGGGGCACGGCACTGAAGCTTTCTTT
cdr3_aa: CSVERGHGTEAFF

clone_size: -
d_call: -
j_call: TRBJ1-2
v_call: TRBV20-1
cdr3_nt: TGCAGTGCTAGCCCCTCTGGAACAGGGCATAGCTATGGCTACACCTTC
cdr3_aa: CSASPSGTGHSYGYTF

clone_size: once
d_call: -
j_call: TRBJ1-2
v_call: TRBV10-3
cdr3_nt: TGTGCCATCAGTGGGTCAGGAGAGTTTGGCTACACCTTC
cdr3_aa: CAISGSGEFGYTF

clone_size: -
d_call: TRBD1
j_call: TRBJ2-7
v_call: TRBV7-9
cdr3_nt: TGTGCCAGCAGCCCCTGGACAGGAGATTCCTACGAGCAGTACTTC
cdr3_aa: CASSPWTGDSYEQYF

clone_size: once
d_call: -
j_call: TRBJ2-6
v_call: TRBV9
cdr3_nt: TGTGCCAGCAGCGCCGGACTGACTTTC
cdr3_aa: CASSAGLTF

clone_size: -
d_call: TRBD1
j_call: TRBJ1-1
v_call: TRBV29-1
cdr3_nt: TGCAGCGCTGGACAGGGGGCAACTGCCACTGAAGCTTTCTTT
cdr3_aa: CSAGQGATATEAFF

clone_size: once
d_call: TRBD2
j_call: TRBJ2-7
v_call: TRBV7-2
cdr3_nt: TGTGCCAGCAGCGGGGCGGGTAGCGGGAGCGCCTCCTACGAGCAGTACTTC
cdr3_aa: CASSGAGSGSASYEQYF

clone_size: -
d_call: -
j_call: TRBJ1-1
v_call: TRBV2
cdr3_nt: TGTGCCAGCTTGCAACCGGGAAACACTGAAGCTTTCTTT
cdr3_aa: CASLQPGNTEAFF

clone_size: few
d_call: -
j_call: TRBJ1-1
v_call: TRBV20-1
cdr3_nt: TGCAGTGCCAGGGCGGACCTGAACACTGAAGCTTTCTTT
cdr3_aa: CSARADLNTEAFF

clone_size: -
d_call: -
j_call: TRBJ2-1
v_call: TRBV29-1
cdr3_nt: TGCAGCGTTGAAGATCGGGCGTGGCAGTTCTTC
cdr3_aa: CSVEDRAWQFF

clone_size: once
d_call: -
j_call: TRBJ2-3
v_call: TRBV10-2
cdr3_nt: TGCGCCAGCAGTGAAACGGTTTCAGGGGCGCAGTATTTT
cdr3_aa: CASSETVSGAQYF

clone_size: -
d_call: -
j_call: TRBJ2-7
v_call: TRBV11-2
cdr3_nt: TGTGCCAGCAGCTTTGGCAGGGACTCCTACGAGCAGTACTTC
cdr3_aa: CASSFGRDSYEQYF

clone_size: many
d_call: -
j_call: TRBJ1-5
v_call: TRBV9
cdr3_nt: TGTGCCAGCAGCGTAGAACAGCCTAGAGGCAATCAGCCCCAGCATTTT
cdr3_aa: CASSVEQPRGNQPQHF

clone_size: many
d_call: TRBD2
j_call: TRBJ2-5
v_call: TRBV5-1
cdr3_nt: TGCGCCAGCAGCTTGTTTACTAGCGGGAGCGAGACCCAGTACTTC
cdr3_aa: CASSLFTSGSETQYF

clone_size: -
d_call: -
j_call: TRBJ1-3
v_call: TRBV4-1
cdr3_nt: TGCGCCAGCAGCCAAGATCCCCCCGTCTCTGGAAACACCATATATTTT
cdr3_aa: CASSQDPPVSGNTIYF

clone_size: many
d_call: TRBD1
j_call: TRBJ1-1
v_call: TRBV20-1
cdr3_nt: TGCAGTGCTAGAGCGGACAGGGAGCCGAGTCTTGAAGCTTTCTTT
cdr3_aa: CSARADREPSLEAFF

clone_size: many
d_call: TRBD2
j_call: TRBJ2-7
v_call: TRBV7-9
cdr3_nt: TGTGCCAGCAGCTTAGTGCCCGGGGGGGAGCAGTACTTC
cdr3_aa: CASSLVPGGEQYF

clone_size: many
d_call: TRBD1
j_call: TRBJ2-7
v_call: TRBV6-2/TRBV6-3
cdr3_nt: TGTGCCAGCGGGACAGGTAACGAGCAGTACTTC
cdr3_aa: CASGTGNEQYF

clone_size: -
d_call: -
j_call: TRBJ2-2
v_call: TRBV5-4
cdr3_nt: TGTGCCAGCAGACCTCAGGGGAACGGGGAGCTGTTTTTT
cdr3_aa: CASRPQGNGELFF

clone_size: -
d_call: -
j_call: TRBJ2-1
v_call: TRBV19
cdr3_nt: TGTGCCAGTACCCACGGGGACAATGAGCAGTTCTTC
cdr3_aa: CASTHGDNEQFF

clone_size: -
d_call: -
j_call: TRBJ1-4
v_call: TRBV5-1
cdr3_nt: TGCGCCAGCAGCCCAGGGCCGGACGAGCCTAATGAAAAACTGTTTTTT
cdr3_aa: CASSPGPDEPNEKLFF

clone_size: many
d_call: -
j_call: TRBJ2-2
v_call: TRBV5-1
cdr3_nt: TGCGCCAGCGGCCGGGATGACACCGGGGAGCTGTTTTTT
cdr3_aa: CASGRDDTGELFF

clone_size: -
d_call: -
j_call: TRBJ2-7
v_call: TRBV7-9
cdr3_nt: TGCGCCAGCAGCCAAGTTGGCAGCTCCTACGAGCAGTACTTC
cdr3_aa: CASSQVGSSYEQYF

clone_size: many
d_call: -
j_call: TRBJ2-7
v_call: TRBV11-2
cdr3_nt: TGTGCCAGCAGCTTACAAACGGGGACCCCCTACGAGCAGTACTTC
cdr3_aa: CASSLQTGTPYEQYF

clone_size: many
d_call: -
j_call: TRBJ1-5
v_call: TRBV5-1
cdr3_nt: TGCGCCAGCAGCTTGGAAGGATATAGCAATCAGCCCCAGCATTTT
cdr3_aa: CASSLEGYSNQPQHF

clone_size: many
d_call: -
j_call: TRBJ2-2
v_call: TRBV20-1
cdr3_nt: TGCAGTGCTCGACGGTCACTATTAGGCGGGGAGCTGTTTTTT
cdr3_aa: CSARRSLLGGELFF

clone_size: -
d_call: -
j_call: TRBJ2-7
v_call: TRBV10-1
cdr3_nt: TGCGCCAGCAGTGACGGATTCTACGAGCAGTACTTC
cdr3_aa: CASSDGFYEQYF

clone_size: -
d_call: TRBD1
j_call: TRBJ1-5
v_call: TRBV20-1
cdr3_nt: TGCAGTGCCAAGGGGACAGTAGTCAATCAGCCCCAGCATTTT
cdr3_aa: CSAKGTVVNQPQHF

clone_size: many
d_call: -
j_call: TRBJ1-3
v_call: TRBV11-2
cdr3_nt: TGTGCCAGCAGCCAAGGGATGCTCTCTGGAAACACCATATATTTT
cdr3_aa: CASSQGMLSGNTIYF

clone_size: -
d_call: TRBD2
j_call: TRBJ2-7
v_call: TRBV4-1
cdr3_nt: TGCGCCAGCAGCCAAGACCACGGGAGGACCTACGAGCAGTACTTC
cdr3_aa: CASSQDHGRTYEQYF

clone_size: few
d_call: -
j_call: TRBJ1-5
v_call: TRBV29-1
cdr3_nt: TGCAGCGTTGGAATAAGTAGCAATCAGCCCCAGCATTTT
cdr3_aa: CSVGISSNQPQHF

clone_size: -
d_call: -
j_call: TRBJ2-5
v_call: TRBV7-2
cdr3_nt: TGTGCCAGCAGCTTAGGCGCCAGGCTGGAGACCCAGTACTTC
cdr3_aa: CASSLGARLETQYF

clone_size: many
d_call: TRBD2
j_call: TRBJ2-7
v_call: TRBV20-1
cdr3_nt: TGCAGTGCTAGACCCGGACTAGCGGGAGTTAAAGCCAACGAGCAGTACTTC
cdr3_aa: CSARPGLAGVKANEQYF

clone_size: once
d_call: -
j_call: TRBJ2-2
v_call: TRBV5-1
cdr3_nt: TGCGCCAGCAGCGATCAGGCATCTGGAAACACCGGGGAGCTGTTTTTT
cdr3_aa: CASSDQASGNTGELFF

clone_size: -
d_call: -
j_call: TRBJ1-3
v_call: TRBV2
cdr3_nt: TGTGCCAGCTCCAACCGGAGGGGTCGAAACACCATATATTTT
cdr3_aa: CASSNRRGRNTIYF

clone_size: once
d_call: -
j_call: TRBJ1-2
v_call: TRBV7-9
cdr3_nt: TGTGCCAGCAGCCCCCCTAGCGGGGAGTATGGCTACACCTTC
cdr3_aa: CASSPPSGEYGYTF

clone_size: few
d_call: -
j_call: TRBJ1-6
v_call: TRBV7-6
cdr3_nt: TGTGCCAGCAGCCCAGGCCGTCGAGAATCACCCCTCCACTTT
cdr3_aa: CASSPGRRESPLHF